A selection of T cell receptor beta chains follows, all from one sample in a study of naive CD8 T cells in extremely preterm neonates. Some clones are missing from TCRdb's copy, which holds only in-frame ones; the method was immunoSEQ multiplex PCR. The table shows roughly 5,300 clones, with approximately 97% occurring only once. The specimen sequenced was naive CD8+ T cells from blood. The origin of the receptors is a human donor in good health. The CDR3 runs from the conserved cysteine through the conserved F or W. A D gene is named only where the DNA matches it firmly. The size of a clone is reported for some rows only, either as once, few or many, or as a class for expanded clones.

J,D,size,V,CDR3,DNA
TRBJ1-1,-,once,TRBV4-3,CASSPTGTEAFF,TGCGCCAGCAGCCCTACAGGGACTGAAGCTTTCTTT
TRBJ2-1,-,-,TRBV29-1,CSVEGWGGLNNEQFF,TGCAGCGTTGAGGGGTGGGGGGGGCTAAACAATGAGCAGTTCTTC
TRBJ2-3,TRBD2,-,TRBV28,CASSFGWGAGPSTDTQYF,TGTGCCAGCAGTTTTGGTTGGGGAGCGGGACCTAGCACAGATACGCAGTATTTT
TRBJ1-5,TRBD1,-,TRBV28,CASSYGQGLNQPQHF,TGTGCCAGCAGCTACGGACAGGGTCTAAATCAGCCCCAGCATTTT
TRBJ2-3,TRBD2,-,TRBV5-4,CASSRPRSGGSTDTQYF,TGTGCCAGCAGCCGACCCAGGTCGGGGGGGAGCACAGATACGCAGTATTTT
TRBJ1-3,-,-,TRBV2,CASRGDSPSGNTIYF,TGTGCCAGCAGGGGTGACAGTCCCTCTGGAAACACCATATATTTT
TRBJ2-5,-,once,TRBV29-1,CSVVLPRLQETQYF,TGCAGCGTTGTACTGCCACGATTACAAGAGACCCAGTACTTC
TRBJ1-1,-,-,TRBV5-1,CASSLAAGRDEAFF,TGCGCCAGCAGCTTGGCCGCAGGGAGGGATGAAGCTTTCTTT
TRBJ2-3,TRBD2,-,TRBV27,CASSPTSGSDTQYF,TGTGCCAGCAGTCCAACTAGCGGGAGTGATACGCAGTATTTT
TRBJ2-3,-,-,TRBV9,CASSVGSRGDTQYF,TGTGCCAGCAGCGTCGGCTCCCGCGGAGATACGCAGTATTTT
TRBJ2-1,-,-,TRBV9,CASSASSFAYNEQFF,TGTGCCAGCAGCGCATCTAGCTTCGCCTACAATGAGCAGTTCTTC
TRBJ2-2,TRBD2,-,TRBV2,CASSEPIAGVTGELFF,TGTGCCAGCAGTGAACCCATTGCGGGGGTAACCGGGGAGCTGTTTTTT
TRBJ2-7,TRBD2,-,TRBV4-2,CASSQPSTSGRSYEQYF,TGTGCCAGCAGCCAACCCTCGACTAGCGGGAGAAGTTACGAGCAGTACTTC
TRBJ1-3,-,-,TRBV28,CASSLGGSGNTIYF,TGTGCCAGCAGTTTAGGAGGTTCAGGAAACACCATATATTTT
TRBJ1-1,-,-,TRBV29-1,CSVEAVLSGAANTEAFF,TGCAGCGTTGAAGCGGTCTTATCCGGAGCTGCGAACACTGAAGCTTTCTTT
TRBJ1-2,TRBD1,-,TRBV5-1,CASSGGTVGFNYGYTF,TGCGCCAGCAGCGGAGGGACAGTGGGTTTTAACTATGGCTACACCTTC
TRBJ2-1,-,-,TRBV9,CASSPPRGAHNEQFF,TGTGCCAGCAGCCCCCCGCGTGGAGCGCACAATGAGCAGTTCTTC
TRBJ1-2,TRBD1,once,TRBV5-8,CASSLPATGNYGYTF,TGTGCCAGCAGCTTGCCCGCGACAGGGAACTATGGCTACACCTTC
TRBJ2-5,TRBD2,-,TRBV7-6,CASSISAGGQETQYF,TGTGCCAGCAGCATCTCAGCGGGGGGACAAGAGACCCAGTACTTC
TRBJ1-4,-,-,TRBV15,CATSRVSATNEKLFF,TGTGCCACCAGCAGAGTCTCTGCAACTAATGAAAAACTGTTTTTT
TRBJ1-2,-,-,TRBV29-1,CSVSLGQSTYGYTF,TGCAGCGTATCCCTTGGGCAGAGCACCTATGGCTACACCTTC
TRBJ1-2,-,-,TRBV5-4,CASSSPPEQGTF,TGTGCCAGCAGCTCCCCCCCTGAGCAGGGCACCTTC
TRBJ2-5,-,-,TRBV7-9,CASSVPPAGQETQYF,TGTGCCAGCAGCGTCCCCCCGGCCGGGCAAGAGACCCAGTACTTC
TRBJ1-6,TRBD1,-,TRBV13,CASSLSRDRGSPLHF,TGTGCCAGCAGCTTATCGCGGGACAGGGGCTCACCCCTCCACTTT
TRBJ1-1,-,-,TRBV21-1,CASSKVIQSRGTEAFF,TGTGCCAGCAGCAAAGTAATACAGTCCCGGGGCACTGAAGCTTTCTTT
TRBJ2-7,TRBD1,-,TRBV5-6,CASSLGTGKYEQYF,TGTGCCAGCAGCTTGGGGACAGGGAAATACGAGCAGTACTTC
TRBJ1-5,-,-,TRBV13,CASSLGDSNQPQHF,TGTGCCAGCAGCTTGGGAGACTCAAATCAGCCCCAGCATTTT
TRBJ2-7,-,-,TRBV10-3,CAISDPATSTPYEQYF,TGTGCCATCAGTGATCCAGCGACTAGTACCCCCTACGAGCAGTACTTC
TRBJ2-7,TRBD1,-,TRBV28,CASSVNRGGYEQYF,TGTGCCAGCAGTGTCAACAGGGGTGGCTACGAGCAGTACTTC
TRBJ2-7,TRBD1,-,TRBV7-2,CASSLVSWTGESLEQYF,TGTGCCAGCAGCTTAGTTTCTTGGACAGGGGAGTCTCTCGAGCAGTACTTC
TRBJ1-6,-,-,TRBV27,CASSLSGPYNSPLHF,TGTGCCAGCAGTTTGTCAGGGCCCTATAATTCACCCCTCCACTTT
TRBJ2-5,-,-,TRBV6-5,CASSYSPRGKETQYF,TGTGCCAGCAGTTACTCGCCCAGGGGTAAAGAGACCCAGTACTTC
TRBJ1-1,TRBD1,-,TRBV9,CASSPSPGTGFSEAFF,TGTGCCAGCAGCCCATCCCCCGGGACAGGGTTTTCTGAAGCTTTCTTT
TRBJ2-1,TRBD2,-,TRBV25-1,CASSARGLGLAGYNEQFF,TGTGCCAGCAGCGCCAGGGGGCTAGGACTAGCGGGGTACAATGAGCAGTTCTTC
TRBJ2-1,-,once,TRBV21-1,CANIVGLYNEQFF,TGTGCCAACATAGTGGGACTATACAATGAGCAGTTCTTC
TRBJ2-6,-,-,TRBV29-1,CSVAIWGSSASGANVLTF,TGCAGCGTTGCCATATGGGGCAGTTCGGCCTCTGGGGCCAACGTCCTGACTTTC
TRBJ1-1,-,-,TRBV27,CASSHTLDIEAFF,TGTGCCAGCAGTCATACTCTTGACATAGAAGCTTTCTTT